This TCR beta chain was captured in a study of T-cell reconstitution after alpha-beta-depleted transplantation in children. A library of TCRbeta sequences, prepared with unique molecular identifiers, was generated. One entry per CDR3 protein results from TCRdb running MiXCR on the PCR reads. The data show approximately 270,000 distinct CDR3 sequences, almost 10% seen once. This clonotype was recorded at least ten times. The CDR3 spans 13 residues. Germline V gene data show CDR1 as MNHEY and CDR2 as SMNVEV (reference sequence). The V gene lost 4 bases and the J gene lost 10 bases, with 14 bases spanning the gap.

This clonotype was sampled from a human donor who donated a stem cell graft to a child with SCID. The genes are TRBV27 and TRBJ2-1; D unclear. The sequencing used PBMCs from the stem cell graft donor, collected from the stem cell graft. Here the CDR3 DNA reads TGTGCCAGCAGTTCCCGCCTACCGAAGGAGCAGTTCTTC. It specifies CASSSRLPKEQFF.